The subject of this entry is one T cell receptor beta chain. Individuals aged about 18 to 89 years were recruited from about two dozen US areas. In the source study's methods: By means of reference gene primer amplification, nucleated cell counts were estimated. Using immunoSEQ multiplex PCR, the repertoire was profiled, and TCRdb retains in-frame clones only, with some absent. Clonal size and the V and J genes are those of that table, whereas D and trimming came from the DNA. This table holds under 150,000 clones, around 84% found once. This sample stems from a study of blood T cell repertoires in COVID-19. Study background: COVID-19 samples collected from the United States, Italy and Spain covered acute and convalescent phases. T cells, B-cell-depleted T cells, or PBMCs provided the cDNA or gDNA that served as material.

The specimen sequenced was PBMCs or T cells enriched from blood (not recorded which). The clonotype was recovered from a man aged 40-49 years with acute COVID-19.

The CDR3 sequence: CASRKNRGPLHF. In DNA, the CDR3 is TGTGCCAGCAGGAAGAACCGGGGACCCCTCCACTTT. V usage is TRBV6-5 and J usage is TRBJ1-6; D unclear. The CDR3 is 12 residues long. V was cut by 6 bases and J by 12 bases, with 12 bases left in between. Per the germline V gene, CDR1 is MNHEY and CDR2 is SVGAGI.